This TCR beta chain was profiled in a study of OX40 agonist ivuxolimab in advanced cancers. Regarding the complete study: Ivuxolimab was an agonistic, fully human IgG2 monoclonal antibody directed against OX40 (CD134), a costimulatory receptor. Intravenous ivuxolimab was administered to patients every 2 weeks at six dose levels: 0.01, 0.1, 0.3, 1.5, 3 and 10 mg/kg. Among the 52 dose-escalation patients, around 19 had hepatocellular carcinoma, roughly 15 melanoma, 9 renal cell carcinoma and 9 head and neck cancer. In the dose-escalation cohort, around 80% of patients were male, and the mean age was 60 years with a range of about 20 to 80. Prior anti-PD-1, anti-PD-L1 or anti-CTLA-4 therapy was permitted, and about 40% of dose-escalation patients had received checkpoint inhibitors. Partial responses occurred in three dose-escalation patients: two with cutaneous melanoma and one with hepatocellular carcinoma. The point of sequencing TCRbeta in the periphery was to test whether ivuxolimab changed TCR sequence diversity and drove clonal T-cell expansion. The paper covers the monotherapy dose-escalation part of the phase I ivuxolimab trial, which included N of about 50 patients. What the study reported, not specific to this receptor: Low levels of normalized T-cell clonal expansion were also seen in some patients who did not respond. On average, CD8+ T cells showed more expanded clones than CD4+ T cells after ivuxolimab. Clonal expansion of both CD4+ and CD8+ blood T cells was observed from baseline to week 6 at doses 0.1 to 3.0 mg/kg. The antigen specificity of the peripheral T cells that underwent clonal expansion was not determined. In the 0.1-3.0 mg/kg groups, partial responders had among the lowest normalized peripheral clonal expansion, particularly in CD8+ T cells.

The CDR3 numbers 11 residues from cysteine through phenylalanine. Only the CDR3 portion is preserved as DNA: 33 bases, with reading frame beginning at the first base. CDR1 and CDR2, per the germline V gene, are SGHVS and FQNEAQ. V is reduced by 1 base and J by 12 bases, leaving a spacing of 7 bases between them. A note on this clone: The clone's antigen remains unknown. No much larger clone exists at a distance of one base, and base qualities are not known.

The trial excluded patients who had a history of autoimmune disease or who were on systemic immunosuppression. In every dose cohort, peripheral blood was drawn for TCR sequencing at baseline, cycle 4 day 1, and cycle 7 day 1. Samples came from an open-label, multicenter, first-in-human phase I dose-escalation trial of ivuxolimab. The trial enrolled adults with locally advanced or metastatic head and neck squamous cell, hepatocellular, melanoma or renal cell carcinoma. Before TCR sequencing, CD4+ and CD8+ T cells were separately sorted from peripheral blood. For sequencing of the TCRbeta CDR3 region, genomic DNA was extracted from the sorted cells. The immunoSEQ Assay was used for sequencing of TCRbeta CDR3 regions. This is the immuneACCESS table as TCRdb keeps it, with only in-frame sequences that have V and J called. A part of the clones is gone; compared with another copy, unresolved V genes explain less than half, and the rest is unexplained. Counted in this sample were roughly 70,000 clones; about 89% of them appeared once. The ten largest account for about 0.33% of the sample.

In this chain, TRBV7-8 is recombined with TRBJ1-5; tentative D gene TRBD1, with 5 bases matching. This clonotype originated in an adult with an advanced solid tumor such as melanoma, head and neck, liver or kidney cancer. Sequenced material: CD4+ or CD8+ T cells sorted from blood, taken in a trial of the OX40 agonist ivuxolimab. The sequenced DNA is TGTGCCAGCAGCTTAGAAGGGGTCCAGCATTTT. Its protein is CASSLEGVQHF.